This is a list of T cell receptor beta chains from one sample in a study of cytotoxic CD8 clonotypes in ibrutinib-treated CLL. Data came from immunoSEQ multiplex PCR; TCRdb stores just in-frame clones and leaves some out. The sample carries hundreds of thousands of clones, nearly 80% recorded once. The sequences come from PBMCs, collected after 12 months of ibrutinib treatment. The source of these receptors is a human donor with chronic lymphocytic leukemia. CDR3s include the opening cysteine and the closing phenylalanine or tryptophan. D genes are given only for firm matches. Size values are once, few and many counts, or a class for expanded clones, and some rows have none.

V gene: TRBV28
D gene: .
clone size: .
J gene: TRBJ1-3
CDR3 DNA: TGTGCCAGCGTAGGGGGTGGGACAATAAACACCATATATTTT
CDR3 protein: CASVGGGTINTIYF

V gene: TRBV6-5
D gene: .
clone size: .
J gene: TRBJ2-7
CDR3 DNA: TGTGCCAGCAGTTACTCCGGGTTACGGTCATACGAGCAGTACTTC
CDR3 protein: CASSYSGLRSYEQYF

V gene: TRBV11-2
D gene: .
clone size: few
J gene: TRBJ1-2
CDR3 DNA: TGTGCCACTACAGGGCGGCTTAACTATGGCTACACCTTC
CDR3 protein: CATTGRLNYGYTF

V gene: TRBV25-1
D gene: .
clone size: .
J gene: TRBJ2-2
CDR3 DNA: TGTGCCAGCAGTGCCACAGAATTCGGGGCGGGGGAGCTGTTTTTT
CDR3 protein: CASSATEFGAGELFF

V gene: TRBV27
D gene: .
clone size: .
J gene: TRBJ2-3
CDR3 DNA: TGTGCCAGCAGTCCCGACACCCCCTGGACGGGATATACGCAGTATTTT
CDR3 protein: CASSPDTPWTGYTQYF

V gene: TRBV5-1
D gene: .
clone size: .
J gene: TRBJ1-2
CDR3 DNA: TGCGCCAGCAGCGCAGAGGGCTGGGCCTTGATTGCTGGCTACACCTTC
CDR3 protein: CASSAEGWALIAGYTF

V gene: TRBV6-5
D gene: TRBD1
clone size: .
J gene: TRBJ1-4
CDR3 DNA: TGTGCCAGCAGAGGGACAGGTACTAATGAAAAACTGTTTTTT
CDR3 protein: CASRGTGTNEKLFF

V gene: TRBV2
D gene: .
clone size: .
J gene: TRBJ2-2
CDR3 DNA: TGTGCCAGCTTGGACACCGGGGAGCTGTTTTTT
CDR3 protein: CASLDTGELFF

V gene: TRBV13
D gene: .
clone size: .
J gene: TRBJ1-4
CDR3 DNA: TGTGCCAGCAGCTTACGGGCGCAGGGGACTAATGAAAAACTGTTTTTT
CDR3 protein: CASSLRAQGTNEKLFF

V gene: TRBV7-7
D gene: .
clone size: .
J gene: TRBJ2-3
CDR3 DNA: TGTGCTAGCAGCCGCAGACTTACAGATACGCAGTATTTT
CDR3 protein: CASSRRLTDTQYF

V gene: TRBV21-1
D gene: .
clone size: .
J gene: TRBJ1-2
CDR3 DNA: TGTGCCAGCAGCAAAGGGCAGGGACATTCCGGCCTAGGTTATGGCTACACCTTC
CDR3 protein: CASSKGQGHSGLGYGYTF

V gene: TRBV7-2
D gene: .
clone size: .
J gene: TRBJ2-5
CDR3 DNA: TGTGCCAGCAGCGCCCTCTTAACCCAGTACTTC
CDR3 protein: CASSALLTQYF

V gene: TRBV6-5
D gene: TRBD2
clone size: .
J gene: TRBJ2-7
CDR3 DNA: TGTGCCAGCAAAGTAGCGGGAGGCCACTCCTACGAGCAGTACTTC
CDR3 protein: CASKVAGGHSYEQYF

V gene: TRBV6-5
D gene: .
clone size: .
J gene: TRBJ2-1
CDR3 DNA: TGTGCCAGCAGACTGGAGGGGGACTACAATGAGCAGTTCTTC
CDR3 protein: CASRLEGDYNEQFF

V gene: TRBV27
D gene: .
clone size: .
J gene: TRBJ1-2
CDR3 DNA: TGTGCCAGCAGTTTTATACCGCCCTCAGGGAACTATGGCTACACCTTC
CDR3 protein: CASSFIPPSGNYGYTF

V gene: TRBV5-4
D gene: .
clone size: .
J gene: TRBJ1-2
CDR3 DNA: TGTGCCAGCAGCTTGTATGGAGGAGCCTATGGCTACACCTTC
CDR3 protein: CASSLYGGAYGYTF

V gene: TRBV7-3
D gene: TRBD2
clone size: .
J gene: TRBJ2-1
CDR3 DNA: TGTGCCAGCAGCTTAAGGGCTAGCGGGGGGGCCCCGTTCTTC
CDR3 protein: CASSLRASGGAPFF

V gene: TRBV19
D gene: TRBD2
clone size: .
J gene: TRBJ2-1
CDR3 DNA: TGTGCCAGTATGGGGGGACTAGCGGATTACAATGAGCAGTTCTTC
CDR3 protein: CASMGGLADYNEQFF

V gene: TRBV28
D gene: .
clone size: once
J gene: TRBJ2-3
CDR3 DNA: TGTGCCAGCCATTCCCTCCCAACAGATACGCAGTATTTT
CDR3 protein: CASHSLPTDTQYF

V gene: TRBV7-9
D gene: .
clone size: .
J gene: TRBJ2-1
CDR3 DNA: TGTGCCAGCAGCTTCTATAGGGCCCCCTACAATGAGCAGTTCTTC
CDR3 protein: CASSFYRAPYNEQFF

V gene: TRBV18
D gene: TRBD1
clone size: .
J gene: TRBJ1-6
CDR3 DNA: TGTGCCAGCTCACCCCTGGGACAGACCCTTTCACCCCTCCACTTT
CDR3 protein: CASSPLGQTLSPLHF

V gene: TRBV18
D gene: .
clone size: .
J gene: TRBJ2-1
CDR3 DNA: TGTGCCAGCTCACCCCAGTCTGACAATGAGCAGTTCTTC
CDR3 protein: CASSPQSDNEQFF

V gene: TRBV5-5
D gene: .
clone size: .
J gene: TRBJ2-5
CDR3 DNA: TGTGCCAGCACCCCGGGGGCCGGCAGAGAGACCCAGTACTTC
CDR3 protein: CASTPGAGRETQYF

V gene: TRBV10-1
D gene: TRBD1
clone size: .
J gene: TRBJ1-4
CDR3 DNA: TGCGCCAGCAGCCGACAGGGACTAAAAGAGCCGGAAAAACTGTTTTTT
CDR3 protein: CASSRQGLKEPEKLFF

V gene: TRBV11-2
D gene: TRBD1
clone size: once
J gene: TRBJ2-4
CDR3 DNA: TGTGCCAGCAGCTTAGTCTCGGGGACAGTAGCCAAAAACATTCAGTACTTC
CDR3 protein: CASSLVSGTVAKNIQYF

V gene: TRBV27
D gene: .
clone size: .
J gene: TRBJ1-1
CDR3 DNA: TGTGCCAGCAGTTTAGGGAGGAACACTGAAGCTTTCTTT
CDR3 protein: CASSLGRNTEAFF

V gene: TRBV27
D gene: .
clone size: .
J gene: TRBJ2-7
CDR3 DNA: TGTGCCAGCAGTTTATTAATTCGGGGCTTCTACGAGCAGTACTTC
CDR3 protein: CASSLLIRGFYEQYF

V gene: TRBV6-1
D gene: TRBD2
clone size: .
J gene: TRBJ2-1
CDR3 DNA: TGTGCCAGCAGTGAGGGCGGGAGTGGATACAATGAGCAGTTCTTC
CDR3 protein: CASSEGGSGYNEQFF

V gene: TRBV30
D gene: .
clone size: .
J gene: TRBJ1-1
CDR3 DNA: TGTGCCTGGAGTGTGGAGGATAACACTGAAGCTTTCTTT
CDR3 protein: CAWSVEDNTEAFF

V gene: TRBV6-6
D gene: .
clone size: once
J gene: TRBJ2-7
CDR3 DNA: TGTGCCAGCAGTTACCAGGGCCAGCAGTACTTC
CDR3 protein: CASSYQGQQYF

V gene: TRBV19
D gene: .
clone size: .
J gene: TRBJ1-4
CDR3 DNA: TGTGCCAGTAGTATTCGACGGGAGGAAAAACTGTTTTTT
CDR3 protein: CASSIRREEKLFF

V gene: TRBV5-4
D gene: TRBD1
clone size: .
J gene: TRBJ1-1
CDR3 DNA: TGTGCCAGCAGCTTGGAGACAGGGTTCACTGAAGCTTTCTTT
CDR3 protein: CASSLETGFTEAFF

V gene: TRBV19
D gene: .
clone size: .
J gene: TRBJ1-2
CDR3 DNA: TGTGCCACAACCAGGGCAGGGGATAACTATGGCTACACCTTC
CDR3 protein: CATTRAGDNYGYTF

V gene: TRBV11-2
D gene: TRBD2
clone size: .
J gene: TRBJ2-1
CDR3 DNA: TGTGCCAGCGATCGACTAGCGGGAGAATTTGAGCAGTTCTTC
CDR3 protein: CASDRLAGEFEQFF

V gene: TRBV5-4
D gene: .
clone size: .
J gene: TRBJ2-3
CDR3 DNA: TGTGCCAGCAGCGGGGGTAGCACAGATACGCAGTATTTT
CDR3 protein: CASSGGSTDTQYF

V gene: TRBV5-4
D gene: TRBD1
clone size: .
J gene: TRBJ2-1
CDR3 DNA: TGTGCCAGCAGCTCAAAGAGACAGGGTTACAATGAGCAGTTCTTC
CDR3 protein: CASSSKRQGYNEQFF

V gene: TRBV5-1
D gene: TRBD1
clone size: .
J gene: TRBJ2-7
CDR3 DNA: TGCGCCAGCAGCTTACAGGGGGCGCGGGTCGAGCAGTACTTC
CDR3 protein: CASSLQGARVEQYF

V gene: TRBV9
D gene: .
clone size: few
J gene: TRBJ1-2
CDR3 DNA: TGTGCCAGCAGCGTAGTGGGGGCTAATGGCTACACCTTC
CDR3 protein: CASSVVGANGYTF